The sequence of this T cell receptor beta chain was determined in a study of T-cell reconstitution after alpha-beta-depleted transplantation in children. TCRbeta library preparation incorporated unique molecular identifiers. Each CDR3 protein gets one entry after TCRdb re-called the PCR reads with MiXCR. The sample includes 350,000 to 450,000 distinct CDR3 sequences, 13% of them seen just once. Deletions cut 8 bases from V and 3 bases from J, with 4 bases between. Germline V CDR1 and CDR2: WSHSY, SAAADI. The CDR3 loop spans 10 amino acids. The chain couples TRBV10-2 to TRBJ1-1; D unresolved. This specimen was PBMCs, taken from the stem cell graft. The receptor was isolated from a human donor who donated a stem cell graft to a child with Fanconi anemia. The CDR3 nucleotides are TGCGCCAGCGGAGACACTGAAGCTTTCTTT. This codes for CASGDTEAFF.